Listed below are T cell receptor beta chains from one sample, sequenced in a study of graft-versus-host responses after intestinal transplantation. Their cognate antigens are unknown. Assay used: immunoSEQ multiplex PCR; TCRdb lists only in-frame clones, some missing. Of about 90,000 clones listed, 80% to 85% were seen once; the top ten hold 17%. The sequencing here drew on unstimulated CD8+ T cells sorted from spleen or lymph node cells, taken before intestinal transplant. The receptors were sampled from a human donor who received an intestinal transplant. The CDR3 runs from the conserved cysteine through the conserved F or W. Each record gives: J gene, V gene, D gene, clone size, CDR3 DNA, CDR3 protein. A D gene is named only where the DNA matches it firmly. For some rows the clone size is stated as once, few or many, or as a class when expanded; others skip it.

j_gene: TRBJ2-3
v_gene: TRBV6-5
d_gene: -
abundance: -
CDR3nt: TGTGCCAGCTTTAGCCTTCGAGGAGATACGCAGTATTTT
CDR3aa: CASFSLRGDTQYF

j_gene: TRBJ1-3
v_gene: TRBV6-1
d_gene: -
abundance: -
CDR3nt: TGTGCCAGCAGTGAGGAGACTGTCAGCTCTGGAAACACCATATATTTT
CDR3aa: CASSEETVSSGNTIYF

j_gene: TRBJ1-2
v_gene: TRBV28
d_gene: TRBD1
abundance: -
CDR3nt: TGTGCCAGCAGTTTTTGGGACAGGGGCCCCTACAAATATGGCTACACCTTC
CDR3aa: CASSFWDRGPYKYGYTF

j_gene: TRBJ1-4
v_gene: TRBV4-1
d_gene: -
abundance: -
CDR3nt: TGCGCCAGCAGCCAAGGTTTTAATGAAAAACTGTTTTTT
CDR3aa: CASSQGFNEKLFF

j_gene: TRBJ2-1
v_gene: TRBV5-1
d_gene: TRBD1
abundance: -
CDR3nt: TGCGCCAGCAGCTTGGCCTTATCAGGGGGTCATGAGCAGTTCTTC
CDR3aa: CASSLALSGGHEQFF

j_gene: TRBJ1-2
v_gene: TRBV6-5
d_gene: TRBD1
abundance: -
CDR3nt: TGTGCCAGCAGTTCCCTACAGGGGAGTCCCTATGGCTACACCTTC
CDR3aa: CASSSLQGSPYGYTF

j_gene: TRBJ1-6
v_gene: TRBV4-2
d_gene: -
abundance: -
CDR3nt: TGTGCCAGCAGCCAAGCCCCGAAGAATAGTGCAGGGGAAGGGTCACCCCTCCACTTT
CDR3aa: CASSQAPKNSAGEGSPLHF

j_gene: TRBJ2-7
v_gene: TRBV7-6
d_gene: -
abundance: -
CDR3nt: TGTGCCAGCAGCTTAGGACCGGGACTGATCTACGAGCAGTACTTC
CDR3aa: CASSLGPGLIYEQYF

j_gene: TRBJ1-3
v_gene: TRBV6-6
d_gene: -
abundance: -
CDR3nt: TGTGCCAGCAGTTATACCGGTGGGGGAAACACCATATATTTT
CDR3aa: CASSYTGGGNTIYF

j_gene: TRBJ2-7
v_gene: TRBV6-5
d_gene: -
abundance: -
CDR3nt: TGTGCCAGCAGTTACTCGGGGAACCAAGCGAACGAGCAGTACTTC
CDR3aa: CASSYSGNQANEQYF

j_gene: TRBJ2-3
v_gene: TRBV28
d_gene: TRBD2
abundance: -
CDR3nt: TGTGCCAGTCATGGGACTAGCGCCCCGGGGTCCACAGATACGCAGTATTTT
CDR3aa: CASHGTSAPGSTDTQYF

j_gene: TRBJ1-5
v_gene: TRBV2
d_gene: -
abundance: -
CDR3nt: TGTGCCAGCAGTGAAGTCTACAATCAGCCCCAGCATTTT
CDR3aa: CASSEVYNQPQHF

j_gene: TRBJ2-7
v_gene: TRBV25-1
d_gene: TRBD2
abundance: -
CDR3nt: TGTGCCAGCAGTGCACTCCGTGGGGTAGCGGGGGAGTACGAGCAGTACTTC
CDR3aa: CASSALRGVAGEYEQYF

j_gene: TRBJ2-7
v_gene: TRBV5-4
d_gene: -
abundance: -
CDR3nt: TGTGCCAGCAGCTTGGGGGGACCGGGGGACTACGAGCAGTACTTC
CDR3aa: CASSLGGPGDYEQYF

j_gene: TRBJ2-7
v_gene: TRBV6-5
d_gene: -
abundance: -
CDR3nt: TGTGCCAGCAGCAACTACGAGCAGTACTTC
CDR3aa: CASSNYEQYF

j_gene: TRBJ2-7
v_gene: TRBV7-9
d_gene: TRBD1
abundance: few
CDR3nt: TGTGCCAGCAGCGGAGACAGGGCCTACGAGCAGTACTTC
CDR3aa: CASSGDRAYEQYF

j_gene: TRBJ2-3
v_gene: TRBV27
d_gene: -
abundance: -
CDR3nt: TGTGCCAGCAGTTTATCCCGAACGACCTGGCGGACCACAGATACGCAGTATTTT
CDR3aa: CASSLSRTTWRTTDTQYF

j_gene: TRBJ1-5
v_gene: TRBV27
d_gene: -
abundance: -
CDR3nt: TGTGCCAGCAGTTTATGGGCAGGCAATCAGCCCCAGCATTTT
CDR3aa: CASSLWAGNQPQHF

j_gene: TRBJ2-3
v_gene: TRBV27
d_gene: TRBD1
abundance: -
CDR3nt: TGTGCCAGCAGTTCCCGGGACAGGGTAGTGGGCACAGATACGCAGTATTTT
CDR3aa: CASSSRDRVVGTDTQYF

j_gene: TRBJ1-2
v_gene: TRBV11-2
d_gene: -
abundance: -
CDR3nt: TGTGCCAGCAGCTTATTCCCGGCAGGGAAACCCTCTAACTATGGCTACACCTTC
CDR3aa: CASSLFPAGKPSNYGYTF

j_gene: TRBJ2-1
v_gene: TRBV9
d_gene: TRBD1
abundance: -
CDR3nt: TGTGCCAGCAGCGTAGAGCCGGATCAGGGGGATGAGCAGTTCTTC
CDR3aa: CASSVEPDQGDEQFF

j_gene: TRBJ2-6
v_gene: TRBV6-5
d_gene: -
abundance: -
CDR3nt: TGTGCCAGCTCCGCTGGGGCCAACGTCCTGACTTTC
CDR3aa: CASSAGANVLTF

j_gene: TRBJ2-1
v_gene: TRBV6-5
d_gene: -
abundance: -
CDR3nt: TGTGCCAGCAGTGAATGGTACAATGAGCAGTTCTTC
CDR3aa: CASSEWYNEQFF

j_gene: TRBJ2-1
v_gene: TRBV19
d_gene: TRBD2
abundance: -
CDR3nt: TGTGCCAGTAGTATAGAGGAGTCTAGCGGGAGGTCCTACAATGAGCAGTTCTTC
CDR3aa: CASSIEESSGRSYNEQFF

j_gene: TRBJ2-1
v_gene: TRBV27
d_gene: TRBD2
abundance: -
CDR3nt: TGTGCCAGCAGTCCAACTCGGACTAGCAACAAGGATCCACATGAGCAGTTCTTC
CDR3aa: CASSPTRTSNKDPHEQFF

j_gene: TRBJ2-7
v_gene: TRBV2
d_gene: TRBD1
abundance: once
CDR3nt: TGTGCCAGCAGTGAGGGACAGGGAGGGATCCACGAGCAGTACTTC
CDR3aa: CASSEGQGGIHEQYF

j_gene: TRBJ1-2
v_gene: TRBV4-1
d_gene: TRBD1
abundance: -
CDR3nt: TGCGCCAGCAGCCAAGTTCCCCTGACAGGGGGCTATGGCTACACCTTC
CDR3aa: CASSQVPLTGGYGYTF

j_gene: TRBJ2-5
v_gene: TRBV5-1
d_gene: -
abundance: -
CDR3nt: TGCGCCAGCAGCCGGACGGGGGTCCAAGAGACCCAGTACTTC
CDR3aa: CASSRTGVQETQYF

j_gene: TRBJ1-6
v_gene: TRBV7-9
d_gene: -
abundance: once
CDR3nt: TGTGCCAGCAGCCCACCGGCCGGGTCGGGGTCACCCCTCCACTTT
CDR3aa: CASSPPAGSGSPLHF

j_gene: TRBJ1-6
v_gene: TRBV27
d_gene: -
abundance: -
CDR3nt: TGTGCCAGCAGTTTCGGCACGTATAATTCACCCCTCCACTTT
CDR3aa: CASSFGTYNSPLHF

j_gene: TRBJ2-1
v_gene: TRBV27
d_gene: -
abundance: -
CDR3nt: TGTGCCAGCAGTTTATCGGCAGGACTCCTCAATGAGCAGTTCTTC
CDR3aa: CASSLSAGLLNEQFF

j_gene: TRBJ1-6
v_gene: TRBV9
d_gene: -
abundance: -
CDR3nt: TGTGCCAGCAGCGTAATCAGGGGCTCACCCCTCCACTTT
CDR3aa: CASSVIRGSPLHF

j_gene: TRBJ2-7
v_gene: TRBV6-1
d_gene: -
abundance: -
CDR3nt: TGTGCCAGCAGGCAGACAGAATTTGAATACGAGCAGTACTTC
CDR3aa: CASRQTEFEYEQYF

j_gene: TRBJ1-2
v_gene: TRBV5-1
d_gene: -
abundance: -
CDR3nt: TGCGCCAGCAGCTTTGGCAGGGGCTATGGCTACACCTTC
CDR3aa: CASSFGRGYGYTF

j_gene: TRBJ2-4
v_gene: TRBV11-1
d_gene: -
abundance: -
CDR3nt: TGTGCCAGCAGCCCCAACGGGGACATTCAGTACTTC
CDR3aa: CASSPNGDIQYF

j_gene: TRBJ2-6
v_gene: TRBV4-2
d_gene: -
abundance: -
CDR3nt: TGTGCCAGCAGCCTCTTGACCGATACGACTAGATCTGGGGCCAACGTCCTGACTTTC
CDR3aa: CASSLLTDTTRSGANVLTF

j_gene: TRBJ2-7
v_gene: TRBV5-6
d_gene: -
abundance: many
CDR3nt: TGTGCCAGCAGCTTGTGGGGGGGCCCTTCCGAGCAGTACTTC
CDR3aa: CASSLWGGPSEQYF

j_gene: TRBJ1-1
v_gene: TRBV19
d_gene: -
abundance: -
CDR3nt: TGTGCCAGTAGTAGCGGCCTTGAAGCTTTCTTT
CDR3aa: CASSSGLEAFF

j_gene: TRBJ2-1
v_gene: TRBV11-2
d_gene: -
abundance: -
CDR3nt: TGTGCCAGCAGCTTAGGGATGAGTGAGCAGTTCTTC
CDR3aa: CASSLGMSEQFF

j_gene: TRBJ2-1
v_gene: TRBV27
d_gene: TRBD1
abundance: -
CDR3nt: TGTGCCAGCAGTTTATTGGGGACAGGGGACAATGAGCAGTTCTTC
CDR3aa: CASSLLGTGDNEQFF

j_gene: TRBJ2-7
v_gene: TRBV4-1
d_gene: TRBD2
abundance: once
CDR3nt: TGCGCCAGCAGCCAAGAGGGGGCGGGGGGGCCGGACGAGCAGTACTTC
CDR3aa: CASSQEGAGGPDEQYF

j_gene: TRBJ2-1
v_gene: TRBV11-2
d_gene: -
abundance: -
CDR3nt: TGTGCCAGCAGCTTAGAACGCCTAGCCTCCTACAATGAGCAGTTCTTC
CDR3aa: CASSLERLASYNEQFF

j_gene: TRBJ2-7
v_gene: TRBV6-1
d_gene: -
abundance: -
CDR3nt: TGTGCCAGCAGTGATTCAGCGGGCTACGAGCAGTACTTC
CDR3aa: CASSDSAGYEQYF

j_gene: TRBJ2-1
v_gene: TRBV27
d_gene: -
abundance: -
CDR3nt: TGTGCCAGCAGTTTGACAGGCAACTACAATGAGCAGTTCTTC
CDR3aa: CASSLTGNYNEQFF

j_gene: TRBJ2-3
v_gene: TRBV7-3
d_gene: -
abundance: -
CDR3nt: TGTGCCAGCAGCCGGCACAGGGCCCGCACAGATACGCAGTATTTT
CDR3aa: CASSRHRARTDTQYF

j_gene: TRBJ2-2
v_gene: TRBV7-6
d_gene: -
abundance: -
CDR3nt: TGTGCCAGCGGCCGGGGGCGAAACGGGGAGCTGTTTTTT
CDR3aa: CASGRGRNGELFF

j_gene: TRBJ1-2
v_gene: TRBV14
d_gene: -
abundance: once
CDR3nt: TGTGCCAGCAGCCAAGATCCGGGGAGCTATGGCTACACCTTC
CDR3aa: CASSQDPGSYGYTF

j_gene: TRBJ2-1
v_gene: TRBV9
d_gene: TRBD2
abundance: -
CDR3nt: TGTGCCAGCAGCGTCTTGGTAGCGGGTGAGCAGTTCTTC
CDR3aa: CASSVLVAGEQFF

j_gene: TRBJ1-6
v_gene: TRBV7-2
d_gene: -
abundance: -
CDR3nt: TGTGCCAGCAGATCTCTTAATTCACCCCTCCACTTT
CDR3aa: CASRSLNSPLHF

j_gene: TRBJ2-3
v_gene: TRBV5-1
d_gene: -
abundance: few
CDR3nt: TGCGCCAGCAGCTACCCGGGGGGCGGGACCAGCACAGATACGCAGTATTTT
CDR3aa: CASSYPGGGTSTDTQYF

j_gene: TRBJ1-3
v_gene: TRBV7-7
d_gene: -
abundance: -
CDR3nt: TGTGCCAGCAGCCCCCCAATTAGGCCCTCTGGAAACACCATATATTTT
CDR3aa: CASSPPIRPSGNTIYF

j_gene: TRBJ2-7
v_gene: TRBV21-1
d_gene: -
abundance: -
CDR3nt: TGTGCCAGCAGCATAACAGTCGGATACGAGCAGTACTTC
CDR3aa: CASSITVGYEQYF

j_gene: TRBJ2-7
v_gene: TRBV28
d_gene: -
abundance: few
CDR3nt: TGTGCCAGCAGGGACATCGAACCCGACGAGCAGTACTTC
CDR3aa: CASRDIEPDEQYF

j_gene: TRBJ2-1
v_gene: TRBV19
d_gene: -
abundance: few
CDR3nt: TGTGCCAGTAGTATTCCCAGGGAGGCCTACAATGAGCAGTTCTTC
CDR3aa: CASSIPREAYNEQFF

j_gene: TRBJ2-5
v_gene: TRBV10-3
d_gene: -
abundance: -
CDR3nt: TGTGCCATCAGTGACCTATTCACTAGCAGGGAGGAGACCCAGTACTTC
CDR3aa: CAISDLFTSREETQYF

j_gene: TRBJ2-4
v_gene: TRBV28
d_gene: TRBD1
abundance: -
CDR3nt: TGTGCCAGTCAGACAGGGCAAGCCAAAAACATTCAGTACTTC
CDR3aa: CASQTGQAKNIQYF

j_gene: TRBJ2-1
v_gene: TRBV6-1
d_gene: -
abundance: -
CDR3nt: TGTGCCAGCAGTATATTGTGGGTCAACAATGAGCAGTTCTTC
CDR3aa: CASSILWVNNEQFF

j_gene: TRBJ2-7
v_gene: TRBV19
d_gene: -
abundance: -
CDR3nt: TGTGCCAGTACCCCGATGGCAGGGGCGTACGAGCAGTACTTC
CDR3aa: CASTPMAGAYEQYF

j_gene: TRBJ2-5
v_gene: TRBV28
d_gene: TRBD2
abundance: -
CDR3nt: TGTGCCAGCAGGCCGGGACTAGCGGGAGTTGCAGAGACCCAGTACTTC
CDR3aa: CASRPGLAGVAETQYF